This entry is about one T cell receptor beta chain. Measured with immunoSEQ multiplex PCR; TCRdb has only the in-frame clones, and not every one. The repertoire includes 72,000 or so clones, about 90% of them detected once, and 0.42% sits in the top ten. This sample was included in a study of technical replicates of blood from a handful of donors. Germline assignment: CDR1 SGHRS and CDR2 YFSETQ. V was cut by 4 bases and J by 0 bases, with 19 bases left in between. The CDR3 is 17 amino acids. The chain employs TRBV5-1 and TRBJ1-1; D is perhaps TRBD1 (5 bases). The receptor was isolated from a human donor in good health. The sequencing sample was made of T cells isolated from PBMCs. The CDR3 DNA follows: TGCGCCAGCAGCAACGGAGACAGAATAGATCTGAACACTGAAGCTTTCTTT. It translates to CASSNGDRIDLNTEAFF.